The sample holds many counts of the clone carrying this TCR beta chain. Looked up from germline, CDR1 is MDHEN and CDR2 is SYDVKM. This CDR3 is 14 amino acids long. V lost 7 bases and J lost 3; bases outside the gene matches: 4. The sample is drawn from a study of T cells in Graves' hyperthyroidism and ophthalmopathy. Amplification yielded TCR beta CDR3 regions, with RNA transcripts as the source. RT-PCR in the first round (using the HTBI primer set) targeted the TCR CDR3. TCRdb re-analysed the multiplex PCR reads in MiXCR, keeping a single row per CDR3 protein. Here the sample spans about 420,000 distinct CDR3 sequences, 12% to 15% being singletons.

The sequence was collected from a woman aged 18-29 years with Graves' hyperthyroidism. The sequenced material came from blood. The V and J genes are TRBV28 and TRBJ2-7; TRBD2 agrees at 12 bases. The CDR3 sequence: CASNRLAGVYEQYF. The CDR3 region has the DNA TGTGCCAGCAACCGACTAGCGGGAGTCTACGAGCAGTACTTC.